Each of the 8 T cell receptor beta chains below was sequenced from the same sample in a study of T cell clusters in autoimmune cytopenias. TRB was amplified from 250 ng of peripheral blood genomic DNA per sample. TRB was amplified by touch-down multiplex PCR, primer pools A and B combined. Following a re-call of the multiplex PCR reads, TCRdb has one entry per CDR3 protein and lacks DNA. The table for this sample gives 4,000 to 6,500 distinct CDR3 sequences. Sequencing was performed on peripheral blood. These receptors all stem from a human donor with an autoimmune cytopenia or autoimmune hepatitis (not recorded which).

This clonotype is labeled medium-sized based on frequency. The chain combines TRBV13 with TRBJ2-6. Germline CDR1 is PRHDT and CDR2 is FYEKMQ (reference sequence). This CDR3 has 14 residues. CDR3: CASSRFAGANVLTF.

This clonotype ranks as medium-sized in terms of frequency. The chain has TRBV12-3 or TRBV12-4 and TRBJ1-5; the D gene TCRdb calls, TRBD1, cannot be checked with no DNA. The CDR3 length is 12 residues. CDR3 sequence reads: CASSLGTRPQHF.

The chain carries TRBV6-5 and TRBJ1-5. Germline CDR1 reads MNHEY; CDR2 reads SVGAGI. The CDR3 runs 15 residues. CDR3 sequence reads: CASRREGGGNQPQHF.

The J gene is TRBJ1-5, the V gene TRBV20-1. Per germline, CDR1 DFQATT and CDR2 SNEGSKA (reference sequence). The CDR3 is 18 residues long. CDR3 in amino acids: CSARIRQGDRYGNQPQHF.

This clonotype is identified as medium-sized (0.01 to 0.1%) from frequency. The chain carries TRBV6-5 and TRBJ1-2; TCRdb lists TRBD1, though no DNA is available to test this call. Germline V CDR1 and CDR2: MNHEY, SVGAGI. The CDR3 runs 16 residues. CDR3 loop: CASSDQGTGGNYGYTF.

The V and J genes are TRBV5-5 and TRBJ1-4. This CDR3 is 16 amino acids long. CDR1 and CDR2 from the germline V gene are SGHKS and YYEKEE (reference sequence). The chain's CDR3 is CASSFSVPGPREKLFF. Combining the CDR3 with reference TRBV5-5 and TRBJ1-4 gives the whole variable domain DAGVTQSPTHLIKTRGQQVTLRCSPISGHKSVSWYQQVLGQGPQFIFQYYEKEERGRGNFPDRFSARQFPNYSSELNVNALLLGDSALYLCASSFSVPGPREKLFFGSGTQLSVL.

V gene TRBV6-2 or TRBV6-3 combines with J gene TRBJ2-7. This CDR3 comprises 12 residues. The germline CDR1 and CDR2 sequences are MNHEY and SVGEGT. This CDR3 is CATDSDIYEQYF.

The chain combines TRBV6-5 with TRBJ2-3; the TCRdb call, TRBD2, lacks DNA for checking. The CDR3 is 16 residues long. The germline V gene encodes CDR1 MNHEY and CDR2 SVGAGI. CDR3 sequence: CASSYSPSGRTDTQYF.